Presented here are 23 T cell receptor beta chains from one specimen sequenced in a study of T cell repertoires in aging, cancer and after chemotherapy. Multiplex touch-down PCR with TRB-A/B primers amplified rearranged V-D-J TRB sequences. TCRdb called the multiplex PCR reads again in MiXCR, with one record for every CDR3 protein. In the table there are 6,000 to 9,500 distinct CDR3 sequences, around 35% of which are singletons. The template was genomic DNA from peripheral blood, not RNA. The specimen was blood. These TCRs come from a human donor in good health.

The rearrangement joins TRBV5-5 to TRBJ2-1; no clear D gene. The CDR3 has 17 residues. Germline-derived CDR1 and CDR2 are SGHKS and YYEKEE (reference sequence). The V gene lost 1 base and the J gene lost 4 bases, with 18 bases spanning the gap. CDR3 residues: CASSLRDSHLLYNEQFF. DNA for the CDR3: TGTGCCAGCAGCTTGCGAGATAGCCATCTCCTTTACAATGAGCAGTTCTTC.

J is TRBJ2-5 and V is TRBV7-2, with a possible D match to TRBD2 (6 bases). Germline V gene data show CDR1 as SGHTA and CDR2 as FQGNSA. The CDR3 spans 14 residues. V was pared by 2 bases and J by 5 bases, with 12 bases between. The CDR3 DNA reads as TGTGCCAGCAGCTTAACGGGAGTGCTCGAGACCCAGTACTTC. Encoded protein: CASSLTGVLETQYF.

This clonotype ranks as medium-sized. The CDR3 nucleotides read TGCAGCGCGGATTTGGGGGGTTCCGAGCAGTACTTC. Protein sequence: CSADLGGSEQYF. This chain joins TRBV29-1 and TRBJ2-7; possible D gene TRBD2, 6 bases. The germline V and J ends were trimmed by 7 bases and 6 bases, with 16 bases remaining between them. The CDR3 is 12 amino acids. CDR1 and CDR2 (germline): SQVTM, ANQGSEA.

V and J are TRBV12-3 or TRBV12-4 and TRBJ2-1; D possibly corresponds to TRBD2 (5 bases). Trimming left V 5 bases short and J 4 bases short, with 18 bases between. The CDR3 has 16 residues. CDR3 region: CASSLTPPGLYNEQFF. CDR3 DNA sequence: TGTGCCAGCAGTCTAACCCCCCCTGGACTTTACAATGAGCAGTTCTTC.

The rearrangement joins TRBV5-5 to TRBJ1-1, with a weak D call TRBD1 (5 bases). There are 16 residues in the CDR3. V was clipped by 1 base and J by 0 bases, with 13 bases between them. CDR1 and CDR2 from the germline V gene are SGHKS and YYEKEE (reference sequence). This chain's CDR3 is CASSLWGTSMNTEAFF. The DNA of the CDR3 is TGTGCCAGCAGCTTGTGGGGCACCAGCATGAACACTGAAGCTTTCTTT.

The chain combines TRBV5-1 with TRBJ2-5, with 10 bases identical to TRBD2. The V gene end was trimmed by 3 bases and the J gene end by 0 bases; junction bases not matched to a gene: 2. Germline V gene lookup returns CDR1 SGHRS and CDR2 YFSETQ. The CDR3 length is 15 residues. The chain's CDR3 is CASSSGLADQETQYF. The CDR3 region has the DNA TGCGCCAGCAGCTCCGGACTAGCGGACCAAGAGACCCAGTACTTC. Full variable domain (outside the CDR3, taken from reference TRBV5-1 and TRBJ2-5): KAGVTQTPRYLIKTRGQQVTLSCSPISGHRSVSWYQQTPGQGLQFLFEYFSETQRNKGNFPGRFSGRQFSNSRSEMNVSTLELGDSALYLCASSSGLADQETQYFGPGTRLLVL.

The J gene is TRBJ1-1, the V gene TRBV10-3; D remains ambiguous. The CDR3 contains 13 residues. Germline V gene sequence: CDR1 ENHRY, CDR2 SYGVKD. V lost 4 bases, J lost 0 bases, and 6 bases lay in between. Here the CDR3 reads CAISVSMNTEAFF. The DNA of the CDR3 is TGTGCCATCAGTGTATCCATGAACACTGAAGCTTTCTTT.

This rearrangement joins TRBV12-3 or TRBV12-4 to TRBJ1-1; the D is unclear. V lost 6 bases and J 2 bases, leaving 13 bases between the germline ends. There are 14 residues in the CDR3. CDR3 amino acids: CASSPASGNTEAFF. CDR3 DNA sequence: TGTGCCAGCAGCCCTGCATCTGGTAACACTGAAGCTTTCTTT.

The chain employs TRBV7-6 and TRBJ2-3; 7 bases fit TRBD2. From germline, CDR1 is SGHVS and CDR2 FNYEAQ. V lost 8 bases, J lost 0 bases, and 5 bases stayed unmatched. The CDR3 has 14 residues. The CDR3 DNA follows: TGTGCCAGCCGGAATAGCGGGAGCACAGATACGCAGTATTTT. This translates into CASRNSGSTDTQYF.

The chain combines TRBV5-5 with TRBJ2-7; 7 nucleotides match TRBD1. From germline, CDR1 is SGHKS and CDR2 YYEKEE (reference sequence). The CDR3 has 14 residues. The V gene end was trimmed by 2 bases and the J gene end by 2 bases; junction bases not matched to a gene: 4. CDR3 nucleotide sequence: TGTGCCAGCAGCTTCCACAGGGGAGCCTACGAGCAGTACTTC. It is translated as CASSFHRGAYEQYF.

This clonotype is categorized as medium-sized. The gene calls are TRBV5-4 and TRBJ2-2; no firm D call. The V end was cut by 0 bases, the J end by 2 bases, with 8 bases between. There are 15 residues in the CDR3. The germline V gene encodes CDR1 SGHNT and CDR2 YYREEE (reference sequence). The CDR3 DNA reads as TGTGCCAGCAGCTTGGCCGCTTTTAACACCGGGGAGCTGTTTTTT. It encodes CASSLAAFNTGELFF.

This clonotype has only a few counts. The chain is built from TRBV19 and TRBJ2-3, with TRBD2 as a possible D gene (5 bases). V lost 4 bases, J lost 3 bases, and 11 bases lay in between. Germline loops: CDR1 LNHDA, CDR2 SQIVND (reference sequence). CDR3 length equals 14 residues. This CDR3 is CASSTNLATDTQYF. CDR3 nucleotide sequence: TGTGCCAGTAGTACGAATCTAGCTACAGATACGCAGTATTTT.

This clonotype has only a few counts. The CDR3 reads CASSPLGPVYTQYF. Here the CDR3 DNA reads TGTGCCAGCAGCCCCCTCGGACCAGTGTATACCCAGTACTTC. The V and J genes are TRBV13 and TRBJ2-5; D is ambiguous. The CDR3 length is 14 residues. Germline-derived CDR1 and CDR2 are PRHDT and FYEKMQ (reference sequence). The V gene lost 5 bases and the J gene lost 8 bases, with 18 bases spanning the gap. The complete variable domain, with remaining parts taken from reference TRBV13 and TRBJ2-5, reads AAGVIQSPRHLIKEKRETATLKCYPIPRHDTVYWYQQGPGQDPQFLISFYEKMQSDKGSIPDRFSAQQFSDYHSELNMSSLELGDSALYFCASSPLGPVYTQYFGPGTRLLVL.

By share of the sample, this clonotype is medium-sized (0.01 to 0.1%). J is TRBJ2-7 and V is TRBV11-1; 7 bases match TRBD2. V trimming: 7 bases; J trimming: 2 bases; junction bases outside the gene matches: 14. CDR3 length: 16 amino acids. From germline, CDR1 is SGHAT and CDR2 FQDESV (reference sequence). This CDR3 reads CASNCPRGLLPYEQYF. As DNA, the CDR3 is TGTGCCAGCAACTGCCCCCGGGGACTACTACCCTACGAGCAGTACTTC.

This clonotype is medium-sized within its sample. The J gene is TRBJ2-7, the V gene TRBV19; weak D call: TRBD1 (6 bases). V was shortened by 4 bases and J by 5 bases, with 18 bases between the two germline ends. Germline CDR1 is LNHDA and CDR2 is SQIVND (reference sequence). The CDR3 contains 15 residues. CDR3 in DNA: TGTGCCAGTAGTAGGGGCGCAGGGGCGGGCCACGAGCAGTACTTC. Its protein product is CASSRGAGAGHEQYF.

This clonotype was counted between two and nine times. The CDR3 reads CASSRTSGSYEQYF. The CDR3 coding sequence is TGTGCCAGTAGCCGGACTAGCGGCTCCTACGAGCAGTACTTC. V is TRBV19 and J is TRBJ2-7, with 10 bases aligning to TRBD2. The J segment lost 0 bases and the V segment lost 6 bases, leaving 2 bases of the junction unmatched. CDR1 LNHDA and CDR2 SQIVND come from the germline V gene (reference sequence). This CDR3 contains 14 residues.

This clonotype was counted only a few times. This chain joins TRBV6-5 and TRBJ2-7; no clear D gene. Germline CDR1 reads MNHEY; CDR2 reads SVGAGI. Trimming took 6 bases from V and 2 from J, leaving 8 bases between them. CDR3 length equals 12 residues. CDR3 residues: CASRDPTYEQYF. The CDR3 DNA reads TGTGCCAGCAGGGACCCAACCTACGAGCAGTACTTC.

Of note for this clonotype: Relative to the germline gene, one junction end is altered; a read error may explain this. V gene TRBV5-5 combines with J gene TRBJ2-3; D is undetermined. This CDR3 spans 14 amino acids. CDR1 and CDR2 from the germline V gene are SGHKS and YYEKEE (reference sequence). The CDR3: CASSQTDWTDTQYF. The CDR3 nucleotides read TGCGCCAGCAGCCAGACCGACTGGACAGATACGCAGTATTTT.

The chain uses TRBV4-3 and TRBJ1-2; possible D gene TRBD1, 6 bases. The V gene's germline CDR1 is LGHNA and CDR2 YSLEER. This CDR3 is built from 13 residues. Trimming removed 1 base at V and 8 bases at J, with 11 bases between. CDR3 nucleotide sequence: TGCGCCAGCAGCCAAGTCAGGGGATGGGGCTACACCTTC. This sequence encodes CASSQVRGWGYTF.

The chain recombines TRBV19 with TRBJ1-1; a possible D gene is TRBD1 (5 bases). Trimming left V 6 bases short and J 1 base short, with 18 bases between. The CDR3 spans 16 residues. From germline, CDR1 is LNHDA and CDR2 SQIVND (reference sequence). CDR3 sequence: CASRGGRVSQNTEAFF. CDR3 coding DNA: TGTGCCAGTAGGGGTGGCAGGGTAAGCCAGAACACTGAAGCTTTCTTT.

The chain uses TRBV5-5 and TRBJ2-2; 8 nucleotides line up with TRBD1. The germline gives CDR1 SGHKS, CDR2 YYEKEE (reference sequence). The CDR3 covers 16 residues. After removal of 4 bases from V and 8 bases from J, the junction contained 13 bases not matched to a gene. The CDR3 protein is CASSATGTGGWGELFF. The CDR3 DNA reads as TGTGCCAGCAGCGCTACCGGGACAGGAGGCTGGGGGGAGCTGTTTTTT.

This sequence joins TRBV12-3 or TRBV12-4 and TRBJ1-4, with 8 bases matching TRBD1. The CDR3 contains 16 residues. Trimming cost V 5 bases and J 8 bases; bases outside gene matches: 13. In DNA, the CDR3 is TGTGCCAGCAGTCCCCGTGGACAGGGATGGCAAGAAAAACTGTTTTTT. Protein sequence: CASSPRGQGWQEKLFF.

The chain links TRBV6-2 or TRBV6-3 to TRBJ1-2; D may be TRBD1 (6 bases). V was clipped by 2 bases and J by 4 bases, with 26 bases between them. The CDR3 runs 19 residues. Germline V gives CDR1 MNHEY, CDR2 SVGEGT. The CDR3 DNA reads TGTGCCAGCAGTTACCTAGAACTGAAGGGACACCTAGTTCGCTATGGCTACACCTTC. This sequence encodes CASSYLELKGHLVRYGYTF.